Following are 15 T cell receptor beta chains from one sample sequenced in a study of blood T cells in healthy people across ages. For the second PCR, which ran for about 7 to 11 cycles, a sample-barcoded 5' primer and a J-beta primer mix were used. Each CDR3 protein gets one entry after TCRdb re-called the 5' RACE reads with MiXCR. The sample gives about 1.8 million distinct CDR3 sequences, about 50% of which show up once; over 2% is in the top ten. Sequenced sample: blood. Source of these receptors: a woman aged 40 to 50 in good health.

This sequence joins TRBV20-1 and TRBJ2-1; D is uncertain. The CDR3 spans 11 residues. Germline CDR1 reads DFQATT; CDR2 reads SNEGSKA (reference sequence). V was pared by 2 bases and J by 8 bases, with 7 bases between. The CDR3 protein is CSARLRDEQFF. For the CDR3, the DNA is TGCAGTGCTAGACTCCGGGATGAGCAGTTCTTC.

With respect to this clonotype: The germline gene is not matched at one end of the junction; a read error may be the cause. The rearrangement links TRBV6-2 or TRBV6-3 to TRBJ2-1; D unresolved. CDR3 length equals 12 residues. Germline CDR1 reads MNHEY; CDR2 reads SVGEGT. The CDR3, as DNA: TGTGCCAGCAAAGACCCAGCTAAGGAGCGGTTCTTC. Protein product: CASKDPAKERFF.

This chain links TRBV2 with TRBJ2-1, with a possible D match to TRBD2 (6 bases). This CDR3 region has 16 residues. Germline assignment: CDR1 SNHLY and CDR2 FYNNEI. Trimming shortened V by 9 bases and J by 0 bases, and 18 bases separated the two germline ends. This CDR3 reads CASRRDSGSSYNEQFF. The CDR3 DNA is TGTGCCAGTAGGCGGGACTCCGGCAGCTCCTACAATGAGCAGTTCTTC.

This clonotype was counted only a few times. This chain joins TRBV7-8 and TRBJ1-1; weak D call: TRBD1 (6 bases). V was clipped by 1 base and J by 2 bases, with 11 bases between them. The CDR3 runs 15 residues. Germline CDR1 is SGHVS and CDR2 is FQNEAQ. This CDR3 reads CASSLGPTGNTEAFF. CDR3 coding DNA: TGTGCCAGCAGCTTAGGACCGACAGGAAACACTGAAGCTTTCTTT.

V gene TRBV29-1 combines with J gene TRBJ2-2, with a tentative D call TRBD1 (6 bases). Germline V gene data show CDR1 as SQVTM and CDR2 as ANQGSEA. Between the trimmed V and J ends, which lost 4 bases and 6 bases, there was a span of 6 bases. The CDR3 is made up of 11 amino acids. The CDR3 is CSVAGAGELFF. CDR3 coding DNA: TGCAGCGTTGCAGGGGCCGGGGAGCTGTTTTTT.

This chain joins TRBV6-2 or TRBV6-3 and TRBJ2-7, with D maybe TRBD2 (6 bases). CDR3 length: 15 amino acids. The V gene's germline CDR1 is MNHEY and CDR2 SVGEGT. V lost 0 bases, J lost 2 bases, and 11 bases lay in between. CDR3 region: CASSYSPGLTYEQYF. The CDR3 nucleotides are TGTGCCAGCAGTTACTCCCCGGGACTGACCTACGAGCAGTACTTC.

This clonotype was seen a handful of times. The V and J genes are TRBV6-2 or TRBV6-3 and TRBJ2-7; D is tentatively TRBD1 or TRBD2 (5 bases each). Germline lookup yields CDR1 MNHEY and CDR2 SVGEGT. V lost 5 bases and J 2 bases, leaving 13 bases between the germline ends. The CDR3 totals 14 residues. CDR3 bases: TGTGCCAGCAGTGGAACCGGGACCCCCTACGAGCAGTACTTC. Translated, it gives CASSGTGTPYEQYF.

This clonotype appeared a single time. This chain joins TRBV6-1 and TRBJ2-7, with unresolved D. The CDR3 runs 11 residues. CDR1 MNHNS and CDR2 SASEGT come from the germline V gene. Trimming left V 7 bases short and J 4 bases short, with 8 bases between. This CDR3 is CASNTLYEQYF. In DNA, the CDR3 is TGTGCCAGCAACACTTTATACGAGCAGTACTTC.

The chain has TRBV24-1 and TRBJ2-3; no clear D. The CDR3 contains 12 residues. V was clipped by 6 bases and J by 3 bases, with 6 bases between them. Germline V CDR1 and CDR2: KGHDR, SFDVKD. As DNA, the CDR3 is TGTGCCACCAGTTCATTAACAGATACGCAGTATTTT. As protein: CATSSLTDTQYF.

This clonotype was found many times. The chain combines TRBV20-1 with TRBJ2-5, with D tentatively TRBD2 (5 bases). Germline V lookup: CDR1 DFQATT, CDR2 SNEGSKA (reference sequence). This CDR3 comprises 15 residues. V lost 3 bases, J lost 5 bases, and 19 bases lay in between. CDR3 region: CSASTMIQRGETQYF. CDR3 DNA sequence: TGCAGTGCTAGTACGATGATACAGCGAGGGGAGACCCAGTACTTC.

This clonotype was counted between two and nine times. V gene TRBV5-1 combines with J gene TRBJ2-6; D not certain. The CDR3 is 17 residues long. Germline values: CDR1 SGHRS, CDR2 YFSETQ. Deletions cut 5 bases from V and 1 base from J, with 16 bases between. CDR3 protein: CASRGQRGMSGANVLTF. CDR3 nucleotides: TGCGCCAGCAGGGGCCAGAGAGGAATGTCTGGGGCCAACGTCCTGACTTTC.

This chain joins TRBV6-5 and TRBJ2-1, with TRBD2 identical over 11 bases. Germline loops: CDR1 MNHEY, CDR2 SVGAGI. CDR3 length equals 17 residues. With 2 bases clipped from V and 2 bases from J, the junction kept 5 bases outside the gene matches. The CDR3 bases are TGTGCCAGCAGTTACGGGATTAGCGGGGGGGCCTACAATGAGCAGTTCTTC. Its translation: CASSYGISGGAYNEQFF.

This clonotype was found a few times. This chain joins TRBV4-3 and TRBJ1-2; D call uncertain. The CDR3 length is 16 residues. With 0 bases removed from V and 2 bases from J, the gap between germline ends came to 13 bases. Germline CDR1 LGHNA, CDR2 YSLEER. DNA of the CDR3: TGCGCCAGCAGCCAAGAGGCAGGCGAGGGAAACTATGGCTACACCTTC. Its translation is CASSQEAGEGNYGYTF.

V and J are TRBV7-2 and TRBJ1-1; D gene uncertain. The germline V and J ends were trimmed by 5 bases and 1 base, with 8 bases remaining between them. Per germline, CDR1 SGHTA and CDR2 FQGNSA. The CDR3 contains 13 residues. This CDR3 is CASSARKNTEAFF. The CDR3 DNA reads TGTGCCAGCAGCGCCAGAAAGAACACTGAAGCTTTCTTT.

The J gene is TRBJ2-3, the V gene TRBV7-2; D perhaps matches TRBD2 (5 bases). Trimming stripped 5 bases from V and 2 bases from J, with 11 bases between. Germline assignment: CDR1 SGHTA and CDR2 FQGNSA. The CDR3 has 14 amino acids. DNA for the CDR3: TGTGCCAGCAGCCGCCAGAGGGCCACAGATACGCAGTATTTT. Translation: CASSRQRATDTQYF. Drawing the rest from reference TRBV7-2 and TRBJ2-3, the complete variable domain is GAGVSQSPSNKVTEKGKDVELRCDPISGHTALYWYRQSLGQGLEFLIYFQGNSAPDKSGLPSDRFSAERTGGSVSTLTIQRTQQEDSAVYLCASSRQRATDTQYFGPGTRLTVL.